The 7 T cell receptor beta chains in this list originate from one sample, sequenced in a study of T-cell memory formation after mild COVID-19. A single record per CDR3 protein comes from TCRdb applying MiXCR to the 5' RACE reads. The top ten clones hold 22% of a sample with about 240,000 distinct CDR3 sequences, over 8.5% of them seen once. The specimen was PBMCs or a T cell subset sorted from them (not recorded which). Receptor source: a man between 18 and 35 years old who had mild COVID-19 (a few samples of this study predate the infection). Cell type and time point are not known.

A few counts support this clonotype. The V gene is TRBV7-2, the J gene TRBJ2-3; no clear D gene. CDR3 size: 13 residues. The V end was cut by 5 bases, the J end by 6 bases, with 12 bases between. Per the germline V gene, CDR1 is SGHTA and CDR2 is FQGNSA. The CDR3 coding sequence is TGTGCCAGCAGCCACCGATTGGGGGATACGCAGTATTTT. Its protein is CASSHRLGDTQYF.

This clonotype was detected only a few times. The rearrangement uses TRBV20-1 and TRBJ1-1; possible D gene TRBD1, 6 bases. V dropped 2 bases and J dropped 7 bases, with 23 bases sitting between them. The CDR3 runs to 16 residues. The V gene's germline CDR1 is DFQATT and CDR2 SNEGSKA (reference sequence). The CDR3 bases are TGCAGTGCTAGACCCCTGGGTCGGGGGCAATTAGGTGAAGCTTTCTTT. Protein product: CSARPLGRGQLGEAFF.

This clonotype was counted many times. The chain couples TRBV12-3 or TRBV12-4 to TRBJ2-5, with D unclear. Between the trimmed V and J ends, which lost 2 bases and 3 bases, there was a span of 7 bases. The CDR3 has 13 amino acids. CDR3 sequence (DNA): TGTGCCAGCAGTTTAAGGGCGGAAGAGACCCAGTACTTC. This codes for CASSLRAEETQYF.

V usage is TRBV9 and J usage is TRBJ1-1; D possibly corresponds to TRBD1 (5 bases). This CDR3 is 15 amino acids long. Germline V gene data show CDR1 as SGDLS and CDR2 as YYNGEE. Trimming took 4 bases from V and 1 from J, leaving 14 bases between them. The CDR3 spells CASSPMGTGNTEAFF. CDR3 bases: TGTGCCAGCAGCCCCATGGGGACGGGGAACACTGAAGCTTTCTTT.

This clonotype was detected ten times or more. This chain uses TRBV5-1 with TRBJ2-7; D may be TRBD2 (6 bases). Trimming left V 3 bases short and J 3 bases short, with 16 bases between. The CDR3 sequence is 15 residues long. Germline loops: CDR1 SGHRS, CDR2 YFSETQ. CDR3 in amino acids: CASSSGEQRVYEQYF. CDR3 DNA sequence: TGCGCCAGCAGCTCGGGGGAACAGAGAGTCTACGAGCAGTACTTC.

The CDR3 DNA reads TGTGCCAGCAGTGACACAGGTCAGAACACTGAAGCTTTCTTT. Protein sequence: CASSDTGQNTEAFF. The V call is TRBV12-3 or TRBV12-4, the J call TRBJ1-1, with D maybe TRBD1 (5 bases). CDR3 length equals 14 residues. V was cut by 5 bases and J by 1 base, with 11 bases left in between.

Note on this clonotype: One end of the junction fails to match germline, which may point to a read error. The rearrangement links TRBV20-1 to TRBJ1-1, with 9 bases matching TRBD1. Per the germline V gene, CDR1 is DFQATT and CDR2 is SNEGSKA (reference sequence). This CDR3 spans 17 amino acids. The CDR3: CSARKGQGRRGNPEAFF. DNA for the CDR3: TGCAGTGCTAGAAAGGGACAGGGAAGGAGGGGGAACCCTGAAGCTTTCTTT.